This T cell receptor beta chain was identified in a study of cytomegalovirus exposure and HLA in healthy donors. PCR was performed using 60 Vbeta and 13 Jbeta primers. Produced via immunoSEQ multiplex PCR; TCRdb's table is partial and in-frame only. In the table there are approximately 150,000 clones, roughly 80% of which are singletons. V lost 1 base and J lost 2, with 6 bases in between. CDR3 length: 13 amino acids. The germline gives CDR1 LGHNA, CDR2 YSLEER. This rearrangement joins TRBV4-3 to TRBJ2-7; D uncertain. The sequence was obtained from a man in his forties in good health and CMV-seropositive. Specimen: PBMCs. The CDR3 DNA sequence: TGCGCCAGCAGCCAAGTAGATGCCTACGAGCAGTACTTC. Protein sequence: CASSQVDAYEQYF.